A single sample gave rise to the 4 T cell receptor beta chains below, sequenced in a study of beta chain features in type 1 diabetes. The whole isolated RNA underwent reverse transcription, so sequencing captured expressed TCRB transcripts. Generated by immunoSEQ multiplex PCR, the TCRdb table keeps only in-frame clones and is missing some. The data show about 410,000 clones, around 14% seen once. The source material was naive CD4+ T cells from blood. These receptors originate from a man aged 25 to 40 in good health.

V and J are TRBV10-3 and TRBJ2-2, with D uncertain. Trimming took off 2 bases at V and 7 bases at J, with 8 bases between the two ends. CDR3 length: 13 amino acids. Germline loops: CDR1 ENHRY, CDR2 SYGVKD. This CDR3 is CAISEGKGGELFF. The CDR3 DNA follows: TGTGCCATCAGTGAGGGAAAAGGCGGGGAGCTGTTTTTT.

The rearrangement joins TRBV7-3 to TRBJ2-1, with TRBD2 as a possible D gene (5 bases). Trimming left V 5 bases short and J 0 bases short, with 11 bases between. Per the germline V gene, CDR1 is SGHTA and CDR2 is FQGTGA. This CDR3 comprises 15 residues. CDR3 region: CASSVDGSSYNEQFF. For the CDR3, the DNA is TGTGCCAGCAGCGTAGATGGGAGCTCCTACAATGAGCAGTTCTTC.

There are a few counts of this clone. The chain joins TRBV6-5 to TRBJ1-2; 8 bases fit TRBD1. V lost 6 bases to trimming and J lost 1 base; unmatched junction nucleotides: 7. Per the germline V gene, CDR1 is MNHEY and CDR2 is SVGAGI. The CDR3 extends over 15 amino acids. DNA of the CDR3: TGTGCCAGCAGCAACACAGGGGGAGGTAACTATGGCTACACCTTC. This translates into CASSNTGGGNYGYTF.

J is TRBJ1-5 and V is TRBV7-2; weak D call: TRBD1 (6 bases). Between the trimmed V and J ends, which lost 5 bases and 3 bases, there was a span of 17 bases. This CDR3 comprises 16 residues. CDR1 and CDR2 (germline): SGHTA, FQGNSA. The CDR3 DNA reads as TGTGCCAGCAGCCCGGGGTTGGGGACACACAATCAGCCCCAGCATTTT. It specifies CASSPGLGTHNQPQHF. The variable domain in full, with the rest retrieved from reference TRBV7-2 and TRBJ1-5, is GAGVSQSPSNKVTEKGKDVELRCDPISGHTALYWYRQSLGQGLEFLIYFQGNSAPDKSGLPSDRFSAERTGGSVSTLTIQRTQQEDSAVYLCASSPGLGTHNQPQHFGDGTRLSIL.